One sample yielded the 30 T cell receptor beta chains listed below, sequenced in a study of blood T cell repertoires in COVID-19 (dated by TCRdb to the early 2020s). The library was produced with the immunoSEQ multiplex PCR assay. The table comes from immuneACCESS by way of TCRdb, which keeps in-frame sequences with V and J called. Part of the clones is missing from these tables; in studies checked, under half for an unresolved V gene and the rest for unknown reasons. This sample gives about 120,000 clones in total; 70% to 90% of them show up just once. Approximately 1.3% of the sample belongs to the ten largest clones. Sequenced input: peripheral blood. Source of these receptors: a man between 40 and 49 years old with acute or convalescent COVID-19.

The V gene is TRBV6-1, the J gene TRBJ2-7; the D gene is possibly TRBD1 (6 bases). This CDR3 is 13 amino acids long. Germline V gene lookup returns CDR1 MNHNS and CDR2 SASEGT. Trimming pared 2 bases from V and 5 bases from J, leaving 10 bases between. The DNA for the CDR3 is TGTGCCAGCAGTGAAAGGCAGGGGAACGAGCAGTACTTC. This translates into CASSERQGNEQYF.

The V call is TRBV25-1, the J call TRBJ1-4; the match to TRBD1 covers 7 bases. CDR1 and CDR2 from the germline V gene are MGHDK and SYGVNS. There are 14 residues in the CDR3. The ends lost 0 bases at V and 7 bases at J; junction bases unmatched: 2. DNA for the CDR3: TGTGCCAGCAGTGAATACAGGGGGGTTGAAAAACTGTTTTTT. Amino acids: CASSEYRGVEKLFF.

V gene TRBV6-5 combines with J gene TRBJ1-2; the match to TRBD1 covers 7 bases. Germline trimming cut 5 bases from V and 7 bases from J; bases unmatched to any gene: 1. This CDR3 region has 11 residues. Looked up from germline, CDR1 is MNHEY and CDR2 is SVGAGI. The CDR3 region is CASSTGVGYTF. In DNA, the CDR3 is TGTGCCAGCAGTACAGGGGTTGGCTACACCTTC.

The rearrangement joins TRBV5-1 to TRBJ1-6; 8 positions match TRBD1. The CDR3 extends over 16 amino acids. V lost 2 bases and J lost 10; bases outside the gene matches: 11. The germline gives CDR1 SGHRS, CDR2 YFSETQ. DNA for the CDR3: TGCGCCAGCAGCTTAGGACAGGGACAAGGACGATCACCCCTCCACTTT. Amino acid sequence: CASSLGQGQGRSPLHF.

The CDR3 here is CASSSRERNSPLHF. CDR3 DNA: TGCGCCAGCAGCTCCCGGGAGCGGAATTCACCCCTCCACTTT. The chain carries TRBV5-1 and TRBJ1-6; no clear D. The V gene's germline CDR1 is SGHRS and CDR2 YFSETQ. Deletions cut 3 bases from V and 7 bases from J, with 11 bases between. This CDR3 contains 14 residues.

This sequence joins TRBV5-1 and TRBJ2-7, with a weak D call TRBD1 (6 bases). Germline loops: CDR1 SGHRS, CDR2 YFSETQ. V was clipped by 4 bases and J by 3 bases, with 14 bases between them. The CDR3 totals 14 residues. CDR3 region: CASSPRDIFYEQYF. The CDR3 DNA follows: TGCGCCAGCAGCCCCCGGGACATATTCTACGAGCAGTACTTC. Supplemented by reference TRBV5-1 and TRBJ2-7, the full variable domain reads KAGVTQTPRYLIKTRGQQVTLSCSPISGHRSVSWYQQTPGQGLQFLFEYFSETQRNKGNFPGRFSGRQFSNSRSEMNVSTLELGDSALYLCASSPRDIFYEQYFGPGTRLTVT.

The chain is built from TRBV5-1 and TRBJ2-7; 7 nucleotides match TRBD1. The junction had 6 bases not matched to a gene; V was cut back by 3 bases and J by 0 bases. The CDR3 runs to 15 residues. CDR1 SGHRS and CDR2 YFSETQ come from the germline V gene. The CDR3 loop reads CASSSDGQVSYEQYF. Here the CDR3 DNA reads TGCGCCAGCAGCTCGGATGGACAGGTCTCCTACGAGCAGTACTTC.

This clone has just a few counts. CDR3 coding DNA: TGTGCCAGCAGCGTAGTCCCGGGACAGAGCCATGGCTACACCTTC. This codes for CASSVVPGQSHGYTF. The rearrangement links TRBV9 to TRBJ1-2; 7 bases match TRBD1. With V trimmed by 0 bases and J by 6 bases, 8 bases remained unmatched. Germline V gene lookup returns CDR1 SGDLS and CDR2 YYNGEE. The CDR3 covers 15 residues. The complete variable domain, with remaining parts taken from reference TRBV9 and TRBJ1-2, reads DSGVTQTPKHLITATGQRVTLRCSPRSGDLSVYWYQQSLDQGLQFLIQYYNGEERAKGNILERFSAQQFPDLHSELNLSSLELGDSALYFCASSVVPGQSHGYTFGSGTRLTVV.

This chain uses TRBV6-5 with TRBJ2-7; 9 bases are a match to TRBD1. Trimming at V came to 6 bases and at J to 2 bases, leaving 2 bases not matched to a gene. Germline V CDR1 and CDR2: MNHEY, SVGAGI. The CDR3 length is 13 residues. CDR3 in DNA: TGTGCCAGCAGGGGGACAGGGACCTACGAGCAGTACTTC. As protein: CASRGTGTYEQYF.

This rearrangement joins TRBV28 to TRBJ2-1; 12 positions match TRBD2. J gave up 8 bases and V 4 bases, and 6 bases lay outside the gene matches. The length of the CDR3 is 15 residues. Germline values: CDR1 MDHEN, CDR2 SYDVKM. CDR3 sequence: CASSSSGRAFHEQFF. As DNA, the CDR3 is TGTGCCAGCAGTTCTAGCGGGAGGGCCTTCCATGAGCAGTTCTTC.

The CDR3: CASSLGPDGRGYEQYF. The CDR3, as DNA: TGTGCCAGCAGCCTAGGCCCCGACGGGAGAGGATACGAGCAGTACTTC. The chain employs TRBV14 and TRBJ2-7; tentative D call: TRBD2 (6 bases). Germline values: CDR1 SGHDN, CDR2 FVKESK. The CDR3 length is 16 residues. V was pared by 4 bases and J by 4 bases, with 20 bases between.

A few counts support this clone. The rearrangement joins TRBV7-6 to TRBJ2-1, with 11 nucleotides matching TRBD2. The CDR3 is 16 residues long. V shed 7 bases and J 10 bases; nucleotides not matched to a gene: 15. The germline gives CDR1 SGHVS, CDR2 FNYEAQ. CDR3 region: CASKGLAGLRGGEQFF. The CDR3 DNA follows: TGTGCCAGCAAAGGACTAGCGGGCCTGAGGGGGGGGGAGCAGTTCTTC.

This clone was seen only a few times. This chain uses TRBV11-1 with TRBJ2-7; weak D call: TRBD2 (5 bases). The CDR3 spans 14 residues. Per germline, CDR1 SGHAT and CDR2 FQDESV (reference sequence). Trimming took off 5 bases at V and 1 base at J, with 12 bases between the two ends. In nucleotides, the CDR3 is TGTGCCAGCAGCCCGGACGGGGTTTCCTACGAGCAGTACTTC. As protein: CASSPDGVSYEQYF.

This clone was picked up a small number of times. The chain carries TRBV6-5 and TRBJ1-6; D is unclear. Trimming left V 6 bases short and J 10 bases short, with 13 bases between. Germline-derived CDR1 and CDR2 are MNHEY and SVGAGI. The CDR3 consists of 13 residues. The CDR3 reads CASRLKEGSPLHF. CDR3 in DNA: TGTGCCAGCAGACTCAAGGAGGGATCACCCCTCCACTTT.

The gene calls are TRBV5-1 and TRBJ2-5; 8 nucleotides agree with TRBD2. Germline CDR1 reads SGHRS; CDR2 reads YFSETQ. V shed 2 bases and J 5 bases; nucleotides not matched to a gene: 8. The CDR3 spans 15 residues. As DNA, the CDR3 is TGCGCCAGCAGCTTCGGGACTAGTCCTACGGAGACCCAGTACTTC. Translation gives CASSFGTSPTETQYF.

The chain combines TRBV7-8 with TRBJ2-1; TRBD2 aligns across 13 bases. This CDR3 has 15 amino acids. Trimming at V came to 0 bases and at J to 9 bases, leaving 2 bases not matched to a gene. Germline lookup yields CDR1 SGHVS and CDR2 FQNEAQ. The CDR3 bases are TGTGCCAGCAGCTTAGCGCGGACTAGCGGGGGTGAGCAGTTCTTC. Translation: CASSLARTSGGEQFF. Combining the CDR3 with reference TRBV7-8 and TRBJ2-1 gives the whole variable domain GAGVSQSPRYKVAKRGQDVALRCDPISGHVSLFWYQQALGQGPEFLTYFQNEAQLDKSGLPSDRFFAERPEGSVSTLKIQRTQQEDSAVYLCASSLARTSGGEQFFGPGTRLTVL.

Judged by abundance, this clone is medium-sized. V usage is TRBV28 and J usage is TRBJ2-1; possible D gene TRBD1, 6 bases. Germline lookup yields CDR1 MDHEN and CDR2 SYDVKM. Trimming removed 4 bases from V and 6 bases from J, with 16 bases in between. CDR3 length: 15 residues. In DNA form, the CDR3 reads TGTGCCAGCAGTTCCGAGGGGGATGCGGGCAATGAGCAGTTCTTC. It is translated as CASSSEGDAGNEQFF.

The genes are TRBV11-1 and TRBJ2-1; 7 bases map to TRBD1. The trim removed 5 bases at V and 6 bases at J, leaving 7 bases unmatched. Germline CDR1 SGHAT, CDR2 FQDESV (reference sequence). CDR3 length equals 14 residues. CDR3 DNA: TGTGCCAGCAGCCCAAGAGACAGGGCCAATGAGCAGTTCTTC. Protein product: CASSPRDRANEQFF.

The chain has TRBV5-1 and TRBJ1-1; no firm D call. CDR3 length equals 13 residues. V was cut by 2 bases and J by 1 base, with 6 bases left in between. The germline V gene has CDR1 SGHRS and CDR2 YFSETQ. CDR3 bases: TGCGCCAGCAGCTTAACAGCGAACACTGAAGCTTTCTTT. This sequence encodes CASSLTANTEAFF.

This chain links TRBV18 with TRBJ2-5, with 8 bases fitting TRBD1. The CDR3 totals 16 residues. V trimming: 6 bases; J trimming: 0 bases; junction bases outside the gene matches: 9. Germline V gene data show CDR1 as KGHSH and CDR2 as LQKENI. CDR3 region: CASSETGDFYQETQYF. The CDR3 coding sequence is TGTGCCAGCTCTGAGACAGGGGACTTCTACCAAGAGACCCAGTACTTC.

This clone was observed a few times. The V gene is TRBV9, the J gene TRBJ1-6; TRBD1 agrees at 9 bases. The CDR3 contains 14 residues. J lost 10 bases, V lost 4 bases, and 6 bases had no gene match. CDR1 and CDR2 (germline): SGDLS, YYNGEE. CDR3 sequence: CASSTGQGGSPLHF. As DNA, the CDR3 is TGTGCCAGCAGCACGGGACAGGGCGGATCACCCCTCCACTTT. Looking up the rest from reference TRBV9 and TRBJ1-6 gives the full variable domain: DSGVTQTPKHLITATGQRVTLRCSPRSGDLSVYWYQQSLDQGLQFLIQYYNGEERAKGNILERFSAQQFPDLHSELNLSSLELGDSALYFCASSTGQGGSPLHFGNGTRLTVT.

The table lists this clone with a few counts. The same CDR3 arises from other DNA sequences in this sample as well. The CDR3: CASSRDRDETQYF. Here the CDR3 DNA reads TGTGCCAGCAGTCGGGACAGGGACGAGACCCAGTACTTC. This sequence joins TRBV6-5 and TRBJ2-5; 9 bases match TRBD1. The germline V gene has CDR1 MNHEY and CDR2 SVGAGI. J lost 5 bases, V lost 5 bases, and 3 bases had no gene match. The CDR3 has 13 residues.

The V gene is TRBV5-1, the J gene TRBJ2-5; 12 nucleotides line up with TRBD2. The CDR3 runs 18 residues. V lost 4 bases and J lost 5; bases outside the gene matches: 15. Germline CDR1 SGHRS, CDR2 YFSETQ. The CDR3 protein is CASSTGLAGLPLGETQYF. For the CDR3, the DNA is TGCGCCAGCAGCACCGGACTAGCGGGGCTCCCTCTTGGGGAGACCCAGTACTTC.

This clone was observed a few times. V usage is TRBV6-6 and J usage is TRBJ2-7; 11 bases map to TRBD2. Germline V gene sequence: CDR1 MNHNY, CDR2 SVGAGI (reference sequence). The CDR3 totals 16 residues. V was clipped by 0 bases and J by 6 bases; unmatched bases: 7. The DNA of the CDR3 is TGTGCCAGCAGTTACTCAGGAACTAGCGGGAGACGCGAGCAGTACTTC. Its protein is CASSYSGTSGRREQYF.

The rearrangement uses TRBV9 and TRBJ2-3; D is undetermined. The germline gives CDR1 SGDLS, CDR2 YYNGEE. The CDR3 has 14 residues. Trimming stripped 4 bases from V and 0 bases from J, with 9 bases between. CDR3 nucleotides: TGTGCCAGCAGCAGTCAAGCTAGCACAGATACGCAGTATTTT. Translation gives CASSSQASTDTQYF.

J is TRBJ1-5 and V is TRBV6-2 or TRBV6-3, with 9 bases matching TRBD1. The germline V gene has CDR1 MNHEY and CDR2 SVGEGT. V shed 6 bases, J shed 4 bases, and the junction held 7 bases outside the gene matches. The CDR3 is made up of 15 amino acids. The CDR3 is CASSIQGAGNQPQHF. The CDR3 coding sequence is TGTGCCAGCAGCATACAGGGGGCTGGGAATCAGCCCCAGCATTTT.

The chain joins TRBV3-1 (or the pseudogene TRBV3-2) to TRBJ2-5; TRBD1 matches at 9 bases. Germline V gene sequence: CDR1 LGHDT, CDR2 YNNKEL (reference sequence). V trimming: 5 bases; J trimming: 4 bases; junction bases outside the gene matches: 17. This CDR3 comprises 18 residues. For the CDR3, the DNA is TGTGCCAGCAGCTCAGCGAGGGACAGGGTGGCCCGTTTAGAGACCCAGTACTTC. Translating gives CASSSARDRVARLETQYF.

CDR3 coding DNA: TGTGCCAGCTCACGGGATCTCACAAGGGGTGGGGCCAACGTCCTGACTTTC. This codes for CASSRDLTRGGANVLTF. This chain uses TRBV18 with TRBJ2-6, with D possibly TRBD1 on 5 matching bases. The CDR3 length is 17 residues. Germline CDR1 and CDR2: KGHSH and LQKENI. Deletions cut 4 bases from V and 3 bases from J, with 16 bases between.

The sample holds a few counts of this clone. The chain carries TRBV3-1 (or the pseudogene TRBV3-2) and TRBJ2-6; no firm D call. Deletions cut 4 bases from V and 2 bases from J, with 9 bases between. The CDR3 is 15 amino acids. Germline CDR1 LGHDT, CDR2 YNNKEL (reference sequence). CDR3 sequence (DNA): TGTGCCAGCAGCCGCGTTACTGCTGGGGCCAACGTCCTGACTTTC. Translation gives CASSRVTAGANVLTF.

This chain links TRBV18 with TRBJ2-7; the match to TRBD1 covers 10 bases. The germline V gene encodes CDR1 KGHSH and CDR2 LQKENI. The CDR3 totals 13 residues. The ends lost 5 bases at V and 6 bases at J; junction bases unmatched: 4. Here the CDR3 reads CASSGDRGSEQYF. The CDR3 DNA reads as TGTGCCAGCTCAGGGGACAGGGGTAGCGAGCAGTACTTC.